One sample yielded the 28 T cell receptor beta chains listed below, sequenced in a study of cytomegalovirus exposure and HLA in healthy donors. The PCR had 60 Vbeta and 13 Jbeta primers. Data came from immunoSEQ multiplex PCR; TCRdb stores just in-frame clones and leaves some out. In total, the table holds approximately 47,000 clones. Sequencing was carried out using PBMCs. These receptors were collected from a male donor in good health and CMV-seronegative.

A word on this clone: The junction shows a germline mismatch at one end, possibly a read error. Distinct nucleotide sequences in the sample also encode this CDR3. The chain combines TRBV6-5 with TRBJ2-3, with TRBD1 matching over 10 bases. The germline V gene has CDR1 MNHEY and CDR2 SVGAGI. CDR3 length equals 15 residues. The CDR3 loop is CASRDRGLGTDTQYF. The CDR3 DNA reads as TGCGCCAGCCGGGACAGGGGTTTGGGCACAGATACGCAGTATTTT.

V and J are TRBV19 and TRBJ1-5, with 9 bases that match TRBD1. With V trimmed by 4 bases and J by 5 bases, 6 bases remained unmatched. The CDR3 covers 15 residues. Germline V gives CDR1 LNHDA, CDR2 SQIVND (reference sequence). Here the CDR3 DNA reads TGTGCCAGTAGTAGAGGACAGGGGATCTATCAGCCCCAGCATTTT. The encoded protein is CASSRGQGIYQPQHF.

This chain joins TRBV7-2 and TRBJ2-7, with TRBD2 matching over 10 bases. CDR1 is SGHTA, CDR2 FQGNSA, per germline. The junction had 2 bases not matched to a gene; V was cut back by 2 bases and J by 4 bases. The CDR3 is 14 residues long. The CDR3 nucleotides are TGTGCCAGCAGCTTACTAGCGGGGGTTTACGAGCAGTACTTC. Protein product: CASSLLAGVYEQYF.

The chain recombines TRBV15 with TRBJ1-2; D is ambiguous. CDR1 and CDR2 from the germline V gene are LNHNV and YYDKDF (reference sequence). The CDR3 length is 15 residues. V was trimmed by 3 bases and J by 4 bases, leaving 15 bases between them. The CDR3 DNA reads TGTGCCACCAGCAGGGCTACTAGCACGGTCTATGGCTACACCTTC. It yields the protein CATSRATSTVYGYTF.

The chain is built from TRBV7-6 and TRBJ2-7; TRBD2 might be the D (6 bases). This CDR3 has 14 amino acids. Trimming removed 3 bases from V and 0 bases from J, with 9 bases in between. Germline CDR1 and CDR2: SGHVS and FNYEAQ. This CDR3 reads CASSFGTASYEQYF. The CDR3, as DNA: TGTGCCAGCAGCTTTGGGACTGCCTCCTACGAGCAGTACTTC.

This sequence joins TRBV6-1 and TRBJ2-1, with 10 nucleotides matching TRBD2. V lost 0 bases, J lost 8 bases, and 4 bases stayed unmatched. This CDR3 is built from 15 residues. Germline loops: CDR1 MNHNS, CDR2 SASEGT. CDR3 bases: TGTGCCAGCAGTGAAGCGGAGCTAGCGGGGGATGAGCAGTTCTTC. As protein: CASSEAELAGDEQFF.

The chain uses TRBV30 and TRBJ2-2; 10 nucleotides line up with TRBD2. The length of the CDR3 is 20 residues. V was pared by 5 bases and J by 4 bases, with 22 bases of the junction left unmatched. Germline V CDR1 and CDR2: GTSNPN, SVGIG (reference sequence). Written as DNA, the CDR3 is TGTGCCTGGCTAGGTCTAGCGGGGGCCCTCGCCGCGGGAAGCACCGGGGAGCTGTTTTTT. Translated, it gives CAWLGLAGALAAGSTGELFF.

This sequence joins TRBV5-6 and TRBJ1-4, with a weak D call TRBD1 (6 bases). V gave up 2 bases and J gave up 7 bases, with 9 bases separating them. Germline V lookup: CDR1 SGHDT, CDR2 YYEEEE. The CDR3 consists of 13 residues. CDR3 nucleotides: TGTGCCAGCAGCTTTGAAGGGGGTGAAAAACTGTTTTTT. Translation: CASSFEGGEKLFF.

This chain uses TRBV7-8 with TRBJ2-1; D ambiguous. Trimming stripped 7 bases from V and 5 bases from J, with 18 bases between. Germline assignment: CDR1 SGHVS and CDR2 FQNEAQ. The CDR3 totals 15 residues. The CDR3: CASTPSRAPNNEQFF. CDR3 DNA: TGTGCCAGCACCCCCTCTCGCGCCCCCAACAATGAGCAGTTCTTC.

The gene calls are TRBV15 and TRBJ2-6; tentatively, D is TRBD1 (6 bases). Trimming stripped 0 bases from V and 4 bases from J, with 10 bases between. Germline CDR1 reads LNHNV; CDR2 reads YYDKDF (reference sequence). CDR3 length: 16 residues. CDR3 in DNA: TGTGCCACCAGCAGAGAACAGGGATCCGGGGCCAACGTCCTGACTTTC. Translating gives CATSREQGSGANVLTF.

V is TRBV7-6 and J is TRBJ1-4; TRBD1 matches at 9 bases. Germline CDR1 reads SGHVS; CDR2 reads FNYEAQ. The CDR3 spans 15 residues. V shed 3 bases, J shed 8 bases, and the junction held 7 bases outside the gene matches. CDR3 DNA: TGTGCCAGCAGCTTCGGGACAGGGTGGGAAGAAAAACTGTTTTTT. Protein: CASSFGTGWEEKLFF. Based on the CDR3 plus reference TRBV7-6 and TRBJ1-4, the full variable domain is GAGVSQSPRYKVTKRGQDVALRCDPISGHVSLYWYRQALGQGPEFLTYFNYEAQQDKSGLPNDRFSAERPEGSISTLTIQRTEQRDSAMYRCASSFGTGWEEKLFFGSGTQLSVL.

The chain carries TRBV7-6 and TRBJ1-5, with TRBD1 matching 10 bases. Germline trimming cut 5 bases from V and 3 bases from J; bases unmatched to any gene: 7. Germline values: CDR1 SGHVS, CDR2 FNYEAQ. The CDR3 loop spans 16 amino acids. CDR3 loop: CASSPGTGVINQPQHF. CDR3 nucleotides: TGTGCCAGCAGCCCAGGGACAGGGGTGATCAATCAGCCCCAGCATTTT.

The chain uses TRBV6-5 and TRBJ2-7; 7 bases line up with TRBD2. CDR3 length equals 15 residues. With V trimmed by 0 bases and J by 6 bases, 8 bases remained unmatched. Per the germline V gene, CDR1 is MNHEY and CDR2 is SVGAGI. CDR3 sequence: CASSYSSVGGGEQYF. The DNA of the CDR3 is TGTGCCAGCAGTTACTCGAGTGTGGGGGGGGGCGAGCAGTACTTC.

V is TRBV4-3 and J is TRBJ1-1; the D is unclear. This CDR3 is 17 amino acids long. Trimming took off 0 bases at V and 1 base at J, with 15 bases between the two ends. CDR1 and CDR2 from the germline V gene are LGHNA and YSLEER. The chain's CDR3 is CASSQDIAADTNTEAFF. The CDR3 coding sequence is TGCGCCAGCAGCCAAGATATCGCGGCAGATACGAACACTGAAGCTTTCTTT.

The gene calls are TRBV15 and TRBJ1-3, with 11 bases matching TRBD1. Germline V CDR1 and CDR2: LNHNV, YYDKDF (reference sequence). With 0 bases clipped from V and 8 bases from J, the junction kept 6 bases outside the gene matches. The CDR3 loop spans 16 amino acids. CDR3 residues: CATSRDKGQGVYTIYF. CDR3 bases: TGTGCCACCAGCAGAGATAAGGGACAGGGGGTATACACCATATATTTT.

This rearrangement joins TRBV30 to TRBJ2-7; 10 positions agree with TRBD1. Germline lookup yields CDR1 GTSNPN and CDR2 SVGIG (reference sequence). Losses at the gene ends were 7 bases for V and 5 bases for J; bases not matched to a gene: 11. This CDR3 has 14 amino acids. CDR3 in DNA: TGTGCCTCAACCGGGGACAGGGGTAACGACGAGCAGTACTTC. Its translation: CASTGDRGNDEQYF.

The chain has TRBV10-3 and TRBJ1-2; D is perhaps TRBD1 (5 bases). This CDR3 region has 15 residues. V lost 0 bases and J lost 0, with 8 bases in between. Germline V gene data show CDR1 as ENHRY and CDR2 as SYGVKD. This CDR3 is CAISESGGANYGYTF. The CDR3, as DNA: TGTGCCATCAGTGAGTCGGGGGGGGCTAACTATGGCTACACCTTC.

This rearrangement joins TRBV5-1 to TRBJ1-4, with 7 bases identical to TRBD1. V lost 4 bases to trimming and J lost 2 bases; unmatched junction nucleotides: 5. CDR1 and CDR2 (germline): SGHRS, YFSETQ. CDR3 length: 15 amino acids. CDR3 protein: CASSLQGRTNEKLFF. CDR3 bases: TGCGCCAGCAGCCTACAGGGGCGGACTAATGAAAAACTGTTTTTT.

The V gene is TRBV20-1, the J gene TRBJ1-2; D gene uncertain. Trimming shortened V by 6 bases and J by 8 bases, and 10 bases separated the two germline ends. The CDR3 is 10 amino acids. Germline assignment: CDR1 DFQATT and CDR2 SNEGSKA (reference sequence). CDR3 sequence (DNA): TGCAGTGCCCGGGAGGAAGGCTACACCTTC. It specifies CSAREEGYTF.

The chain uses TRBV5-1 and TRBJ1-1; D gene uncertain. Germline V gene data show CDR1 as SGHRS and CDR2 as YFSETQ. Trimming cost V 3 bases and J 7 bases, with 13 bases left between them. The CDR3 is made up of 13 amino acids. In nucleotides, the CDR3 is TGCGCCAGCAGCTCCCGTGAGGGTCTTGAAGCTTTCTTT. Its protein is CASSSREGLEAFF.

CDR3 sequence reads: CASSSLVSEQFF. For the CDR3, the DNA is TGTGCCAGCTCCTCCCTTGTTTCTGAGCAGTTCTTC. The chain links TRBV6-5 to TRBJ2-1; D uncertain. CDR3 size: 12 residues. V was clipped by 8 bases and J by 9 bases, with 14 bases between them. In germline, CDR1 is MNHEY, CDR2 SVGAGI.

This chain connects TRBV27 to TRBJ1-2; maybe TRBD1 (5 bases). CDR3 length: 13 residues. V gave up 4 bases and J gave up 2 bases, with 8 bases separating them. Germline CDR1 reads MNHEY; CDR2 reads SMNVEV (reference sequence). CDR3 in DNA: TGTGCCAGCAGTTGGGGGGTCAACTATGGCTACACCTTC. It specifies CASSWGVNYGYTF.

The CDR3 region is CAWSPQVVVAAKLFF. CDR3 DNA sequence: TGTGCCTGGAGTCCCCAGGTGGTGGTAGCGGCAAAACTGTTTTTT. This rearrangement joins TRBV30 to TRBJ1-4; D uncertain. Germline assignment: CDR1 GTSNPN and CDR2 SVGIG (reference sequence). Trimming stripped 2 bases from V and 10 bases from J, with 20 bases between. This CDR3 region has 15 residues.

The rearrangement joins TRBV18 to TRBJ1-2, with 7 bases that match TRBD1. Germline loops: CDR1 KGHSH, CDR2 LQKENI. The CDR3 totals 14 residues. The V segment lost 2 bases and the J segment 8 bases; nucleotides outside the gene matches: 8. The CDR3 is CASSPARGTDGYTF. DNA of the CDR3: TGTGCCAGCTCACCAGCCAGAGGGACAGACGGCTACACCTTC. Combining the CDR3 with reference TRBV18 and TRBJ1-2 gives the whole variable domain NAGVMQNPRHLVRRRGQEARLRCSPMKGHSHVYWYRQLPEEGLKFMVYLQKENIIDESGMPKERFSAEFPKEGPSILRIQQVVRGDSAAYFCASSPARGTDGYTFGSGTRLTVV.

The chain employs TRBV7-9 and TRBJ2-5; possible D gene TRBD2, 5 bases. In germline, CDR1 is SEHNR, CDR2 FQNEAQ (reference sequence). The length of the CDR3 is 14 residues. Trimming pared 0 bases from V and 2 bases from J, leaving 7 bases between. The CDR3 DNA reads TGTGCCAGCAGCTTAGCGGGGAGTCAAGAGACCCAGTACTTC. Its protein product is CASSLAGSQETQYF. Variable domain in full (rest from reference TRBV7-9 and TRBJ2-5): DTGVSQNPRHKITKRGQNVTFRCDPISEHNRLYWYRQTLGQGPEFLTYFQNEAQLEKSRLLSDRFSAERPKGSFSTLEIQRTEQGDSAMYLCASSLAGSQETQYFGPGTRLLVL.

CDR3 protein: CATSRGQENTEAFF. CDR3 nucleotides: TGTGCCACCAGCAGGGGACAGGAGAACACTGAAGCTTTCTTT. The chain carries TRBV15 and TRBJ1-1; TRBD1 agrees at 8 bases. With 3 bases clipped from V and 1 base from J, the junction kept 1 base outside the gene matches. This CDR3 comprises 14 residues. Germline-derived CDR1 and CDR2 are LNHNV and YYDKDF (reference sequence).

The rearrangement uses TRBV4-1 and TRBJ1-5, with D perhaps TRBD1 (6 bases). Germline CDR1 MGHRA, CDR2 YSYEKL. The CDR3 consists of 14 residues. Deletions cut 4 bases from V and 5 bases from J, with 12 bases between. CDR3 bases: TGCGCCAGCAGCCCCCTGGGGGCACATCAGCCCCAGCATTTT. It specifies CASSPLGAHQPQHF.

The chain links TRBV29-1 to TRBJ2-4; 9 nucleotides align to TRBD1. J lost 7 bases, V lost 4 bases, and 2 bases had no gene match. Germline V CDR1 and CDR2: SQVTM, ANQGSEA. The CDR3 has 12 amino acids. CDR3 bases: TGCAGCGTTGTTGGACAGGGGAACATTCAGTACTTC. It is translated as CSVVGQGNIQYF.